The present TCR beta chain was sequenced within a study of blood T cell repertoires in COVID-19. Study-level background: T cells, B-cell-depleted T cells, or PBMCs supplied cDNA or gDNA.

Assay: immunoSEQ multiplex PCR; the TCRdb copy retains only in-frame clones and omits some. The profile shows around 300,000 clones, about 88% of them singletons. CDR1 is MNHEY and CDR2 is SMNVEV in the germline V gene (reference sequence). V lost 5 bases to trimming and J lost 4 bases, with 15 bases between them. The CDR3 runs 15 residues. The gene calls are TRBV27 and TRBJ2-1; D possibly corresponds to TRBD2 (6 bases). This clonotype was obtained from a woman in her 50s who had recovered from COVID-19. Sequencing input: PBMCs or T cells enriched from blood (not recorded which). The DNA for the CDR3 is TGTGCCAGCAGTCTGGGGCTAGCGAGTTACAATGAGCAGTTCTTC. Amino acid sequence: CASSLGLASYNEQFF.